Each of the 22 T cell receptor beta chains below was sequenced from the same sample in a study of Ad26.COV2.S vaccination and SARS-CoV-2 variants. Indicated treatment: around 19 received Ad26.COV2.S at low or high dose, single or two shots; a few received placebo; per-sample allocation not given. Collection of samples fell on day 63 after the first vaccine or placebo injection. Using immunoSEQ multiplex PCR, the repertoire was profiled, and TCRdb retains in-frame clones only, with some absent. The repertoire consists of some 480,000 clones, with roughly nine tenths occurring once and the leading ten covering around 13%. This specimen consisted of peripheral blood, obtained in a trial of Ad26.COV2.S vaccine versus placebo. The origin of the receptors is a person aged 18-65 years who received the Ad26.COV2.S COVID-19 vaccine or a placebo.

The rearrangement uses TRBV25-1 and TRBJ2-1; TRBD2 agrees at 8 bases. The CDR3 is made up of 17 amino acids. Germline V CDR1 and CDR2: MGHDK, SYGVNS. J lost 1 base, V lost 4 bases, and 9 bases had no gene match. CDR3 region: CASSGRTSRTSYNEQFF. As DNA, the CDR3 is TGTGCCAGCAGTGGCCGGACTAGCCGTACTTCCTACAATGAGCAGTTCTTC. Looking up the rest from reference TRBV25-1 and TRBJ2-1 gives the full variable domain: EADIYQTPRYLVIGTGKKITLECSQTMGHDKMYWYQQDPGMELHLIHYSYGVNSTEKGDLSSESTVSRIRTEHFPLTLESARPSHTSQYLCASSGRTSRTSYNEQFFGPGTRLTVL.

The chain links TRBV4-2 to TRBJ2-1; D is possibly TRBD2 (5 bases). Germline loops: CDR1 LGHNA, CDR2 YNFKEQ. V was pared by 4 bases and J by 0 bases, with 16 bases between. The CDR3 spans 17 residues. The CDR3: CASSLLGRVSSYNEQFF. The CDR3 DNA is TGTGCCAGCAGCCTACTAGGAAGGGTAAGCTCCTACAATGAGCAGTTCTTC.

The J gene is TRBJ1-1, the V gene TRBV30; tentatively, D is TRBD1 (5 bases). The CDR3 length is 13 residues. The germline V gene encodes CDR1 GTSNPN and CDR2 SVGIG (reference sequence). V was clipped by 4 bases and J by 5 bases, with 14 bases between them. The CDR3 nucleotides read TGTGCCTGGAACCACCTTCGGGGGACTGAAGCTTTCTTT. Protein sequence: CAWNHLRGTEAFF.

The chain has TRBV5-1 and TRBJ2-1; 10 positions match TRBD2. The CDR3 sequence is 14 residues long. With V trimmed by 6 bases and J by 4 bases, 4 bases remained unmatched. Germline loops: CDR1 SGHRS, CDR2 YFSETQ. The CDR3 spells CASNSGRSYNEQFF. DNA for the CDR3: TGCGCCAGCAATAGCGGGAGGTCGTACAATGAGCAGTTCTTC.

The V call is TRBV6-5, the J call TRBJ2-2; 9 bases align to TRBD1. V dropped 8 bases and J dropped 4; count of bases not matched to a gene: 8. The CDR3 is 15 amino acids. Germline V gives CDR1 MNHEY, CDR2 SVGAGI. For the CDR3, the DNA is TGTGCCAGCGCCCGACAGGGGGGAGCCACCGGGGAGCTGTTTTTT. As protein: CASARQGGATGELFF.

CDR3 sequence (DNA): TGTGCCAGCAGCTTAGGTGGACTAGCGGGGTACGAGCAGTACTTC. Protein sequence: CASSLGGLAGYEQYF. This chain joins TRBV5-4 and TRBJ2-7; 12 bases agree with TRBD2. The V segment lost 2 bases and the J segment 4 bases; nucleotides outside the gene matches: 4. Looked up from germline, CDR1 is SGHNT and CDR2 is YYREEE (reference sequence). The CDR3 consists of 15 residues. Filled out from reference TRBV5-4 and TRBJ2-7, the complete variable domain reads ETGVTQSPTHLIKTRGQQVTLRCSSQSGHNTVSWYQQALGQGPQFIFQYYREEENGRGNFPPRFSGLQFPNYSSELNVNALELDDSALYLCASSLGGLAGYEQYFGPGTRLTVT.

Only one count was recorded for this clone. The rearrangement joins TRBV5-8 to TRBJ1-4, with D maybe TRBD1 (5 bases). The CDR3 consists of 13 residues. Trimming took off 1 base at V and 15 bases at J, with 16 bases between the two ends. CDR1 is SGHTS, CDR2 YDEGEE, per germline. CDR3 DNA sequence: TGTGCCAGCAGCTTGATTGCAGGGAAGTGGGTGTTTTTT. This encodes CASSLIAGKWVFF.

The rearrangement uses TRBV29-1 and TRBJ1-2; a possible D gene is TRBD1 (6 bases). The CDR3 is 12 amino acids. V was clipped by 8 bases and J by 8 bases, with 18 bases between them. Germline V lookup: CDR1 SQVTM, CDR2 ANQGSEA. The CDR3 DNA is TGCAGCACCTGGGGGACATCTGGGGGCTACACCTTC. Translation: CSTWGTSGGYTF. The full variable domain, completed using reference TRBV29-1 and TRBJ1-2, is SAVISQKPSRDICQRGTSLTIQCQVDSQVTMMFWYRQQPGQSLTLIATANQGSEATYESGFVIDKFPISRPNLTFSTLTVSNMSPEDSSIYLCSTWGTSGGYTFGSGTRLTVV.

This rearrangement joins TRBV28 to TRBJ1-2; TRBD1 aligns across 7 bases. Germline CDR1 is MDHEN and CDR2 is SYDVKM. V gave up 7 bases and J gave up 6 bases; unmatched junction bases: 17. This CDR3 is 16 amino acids long. The CDR3 is CASIGPGHRGENGYTF. The CDR3 bases are TGTGCCAGCATAGGACCGGGACACAGGGGCGAGAATGGCTACACCTTC.

As for this clone: This CDR3 is also generated by other DNA sequences in the sample. The chain carries TRBV29-1 and TRBJ1-1, with no clear D. There are 12 residues in the CDR3. Germline V gives CDR1 SQVTM, CDR2 ANQGSEA. Trimming pared 4 bases from V and 1 base from J, leaving 7 bases between. CDR3 sequence reads: CSVGLGNTEAFF. The DNA of the CDR3 is TGCAGCGTTGGGTTGGGGAACACTGAAGCTTTCTTT.

The chain combines TRBV24-1 with TRBJ2-1; 8 bases align to TRBD1. Losses at the gene ends were 3 bases for V and 9 bases for J; bases not matched to a gene: 12. CDR3 length: 16 amino acids. Germline V CDR1 and CDR2: KGHDR, SFDVKD. The DNA of the CDR3 is TGTGCCACCAGTGATCCTGCAGGGGGCCGATTTGGTGAGCAGTTCTTC. It specifies CATSDPAGGRFGEQFF.

In its sample, this clone was seen once. The V and J genes are TRBV27 and TRBJ2-6; no firm D call. Germline CDR1 MNHEY, CDR2 SMNVEV (reference sequence). This CDR3 is 20 amino acids long. Trimming pared 5 bases from V and 0 bases from J, leaving 23 bases between. CDR3 nucleotides: TGTGCCAGCAGTCCCCTTGGGTTTTGGCCTACCAACTCTGGGGCCAACGTCCTGACTTTC. Amino acid sequence: CASSPLGFWPTNSGANVLTF. The full variable domain, with the rest looked up from reference TRBV27 and TRBJ2-6, is EAQVTQNPRYLITVTGKKLTVTCSQNMNHEYMSWYRQDPGLGLRQIYYSMNVEVTDKGDVPEGYKVSRKEKRNFPLILESPSPNQTSLYFCASSPLGFWPTNSGANVLTFGAGSRLTVL.

The gene calls are TRBV4-3 and TRBJ1-1; D is possibly TRBD1 (5 bases). The CDR3 has 15 amino acids. Germline V gene data show CDR1 as LGHNA and CDR2 as YSLEER. Trimming stripped 4 bases from V and 2 bases from J, with 14 bases between. CDR3 DNA sequence: TGCGCCAGCAGCCTCACCGGGACGGCCAACACTGAAGCTTTCTTT. It is translated as CASSLTGTANTEAFF.

This chain uses TRBV19 with TRBJ2-2; D unresolved. Trimming shortened V by 5 bases and J by 7 bases, and 8 bases separated the two germline ends. CDR1 and CDR2 (germline): LNHDA, SQIVND (reference sequence). The CDR3 contains 12 residues. The CDR3 DNA sequence: TGTGCCAGTAGTCCAAGGGTCGGGGAGCTGTTTTTT. It translates to CASSPRVGELFF.

V gene TRBV28 combines with J gene TRBJ1-5, with 7 positions matching TRBD1. Per the germline V gene, CDR1 is MDHEN and CDR2 is SYDVKM. CDR3 length equals 15 residues. Unmatched junction bases numbered 10, after V lost 6 bases and J lost 5 bases. CDR3 residues: CASRTPGQRYQPQHF. The CDR3 nucleotides read TGTGCCAGCAGAACACCGGGACAGAGATATCAGCCCCAGCATTTT.

The chain joins TRBV7-6 to TRBJ1-2; TRBD1 matches 10 bases. V dropped 5 bases and J dropped 6; count of bases not matched to a gene: 9. Germline values: CDR1 SGHVS, CDR2 FNYEAQ. The CDR3 has 15 residues. CDR3 region: CASSQRQGAMDGYTF. The DNA of the CDR3 is TGTGCCAGCAGCCAAAGACAGGGGGCTATGGATGGCTACACCTTC.

This clone was detected once. The genes are TRBV14 and TRBJ2-3; D unresolved. CDR1 is SGHDN, CDR2 FVKESK, per germline. V was shortened by 3 bases and J by 10 bases, with 8 bases between the two germline ends. The CDR3 runs 11 residues. CDR3: CASSHGGAQYF. The CDR3 nucleotides read TGTGCCAGCAGCCATGGTGGAGCGCAGTATTTT.

The V and J genes are TRBV7-2 and TRBJ2-5; possible D gene TRBD2, 6 bases. V was pared by 2 bases and J by 2 bases, with 12 bases between. CDR1 and CDR2 from the germline V gene are SGHTA and FQGNSA. The CDR3 runs 15 residues. CDR3 sequence (DNA): TGTGCCAGCAGCTTAAGTTCGGCGGGGCAAGAGACCCAGTACTTC. It encodes CASSLSSAGQETQYF.

In its sample, this clone was seen once. The chain couples TRBV7-9 to TRBJ1-2; no reliable D call. Trimming left V 5 bases short and J 2 bases short, with 15 bases between. The CDR3 is 15 residues long. Germline values: CDR1 SEHNR, CDR2 FQNEAQ (reference sequence). The CDR3 DNA sequence: TGTGCCAGCAGCGAGGGAGGGCAGGCCAACTATGGCTACACCTTC. Amino acid sequence: CASSEGGQANYGYTF.

This clone was recorded a few times. The rearrangement joins TRBV15 to TRBJ2-3; D is tentatively TRBD1 or TRBD2 (5 bases each). Per germline, CDR1 LNHNV and CDR2 YYDKDF (reference sequence). The germline V and J ends were trimmed by 1 base and 4 bases, with 6 bases remaining between them. This CDR3 is built from 13 residues. This chain's CDR3 is CATSRGGADTQYF. CDR3 in DNA: TGTGCCACCAGCAGAGGAGGGGCAGATACGCAGTATTTT.

This rearrangement joins TRBV27 to TRBJ1-1; tentatively, D is TRBD1 (5 bases). The CDR3 is 14 residues long. Germline V gene lookup returns CDR1 MNHEY and CDR2 SMNVEV (reference sequence). Trimming removed 3 bases from V and 4 bases from J, with 12 bases in between. CDR3 in amino acids: CASSFLGEGTEAFF. Here the CDR3 DNA reads TGTGCCAGCAGTTTTTTAGGGGAGGGCACTGAAGCTTTCTTT.

J is TRBJ2-5 and V is TRBV6-2 or TRBV6-3; 8 bases fit TRBD2. The J segment lost 1 base and the V segment lost 4 bases, leaving 5 bases of the junction unmatched. The CDR3 consists of 15 residues. Germline V gene data show CDR1 as MNHEY and CDR2 as SVGEGT. In DNA, the CDR3 is TGTGCCAGCAGTTTCGCTAGCGGGCCCCAAGAGACCCAGTACTTC. This translates into CASSFASGPQETQYF.